One sample yielded the 27 T cell receptor beta chains listed below, sequenced in a study of beta chain features in type 1 diabetes. Regarding the study as a whole: A moderate, significant TCRB CDR3 shortening appeared in type 1 diabetes across four CD4+ subsets.

The study reverse transcribed the entire isolated RNA, so it sequenced expressed TCRB transcripts. The table came from immunoSEQ multiplex PCR; TCRdb's copy has only in-frame clones and leaves some out. The sample records 600,000 to 700,000 clones, under 15% being singletons. Which antigens these TCRs recognize remains unknown. Input material: naive CD4+ T cells from blood. Receptors were obtained from a man aged 25 to 40 with type 1 diabetes.

The chain has TRBV29-1 and TRBJ2-3; no clear D gene. V lost 3 bases and J 0 bases, leaving 10 bases between the germline ends. This CDR3 has 14 residues. Germline V gene sequence: CDR1 SQVTM, CDR2 ANQGSEA. This chain's CDR3 is CSVDKNPSTDTQYF. For the CDR3, the DNA is TGCAGCGTTGACAAGAACCCTAGCACAGATACGCAGTATTTT.

CDR3 nucleotides: TGTGCCAGTAAACCGGGTCCCGGAAGGGTTTTGGTCACAGATACGCAGTATTTT. Its translation: CASKPGPGRVLVTDTQYF. The chain is built from TRBV19 and TRBJ2-3, with D uncertain. V lost 7 bases to trimming and J lost 2 bases, with 25 bases between them. CDR3 length: 18 residues. Germline CDR1 is LNHDA and CDR2 is SQIVND (reference sequence).

This clone came up a few times. This chain connects TRBV9 to TRBJ1-1; possible D gene TRBD1, 6 bases. Germline V gives CDR1 SGDLS, CDR2 YYNGEE. V was clipped by 4 bases and J by 6 bases, with 28 bases between them. The CDR3 consists of 18 residues. The CDR3 DNA sequence: TGTGCCAGCAGCTTAAATCCGGGACAACAATGGGGGAGTCCTGAAGCTTTCTTT. It encodes CASSLNPGQQWGSPEAFF. The full variable domain, its missing parts supplied by reference TRBV9 and TRBJ1-1, is DSGVTQTPKHLITATGQRVTLRCSPRSGDLSVYWYQQSLDQGLQFLIQYYNGEERAKGNILERFSAQQFPDLHSELNLSSLELGDSALYFCASSLNPGQQWGSPEAFFGQGTRLTVV.

This clone turned up a few times. CDR3 sequence reads: CASSASTSGGLNEQFF. CDR3 sequence (DNA): TGTGCCAGCAGTGCCTCGACTAGCGGGGGACTTAATGAGCAGTTCTTC. The rearrangement joins TRBV2 to TRBJ2-1; 12 nucleotides match TRBD2. V was pared by 4 bases and J by 7 bases, with 8 bases of the junction left unmatched. Germline V gene data show CDR1 as SNHLY and CDR2 as FYNNEI. There are 16 residues in the CDR3.

The genes are TRBV7-2 and TRBJ2-2, with 9 bases matching TRBD1. CDR1 SGHTA and CDR2 FQGNSA come from the germline V gene. The CDR3 has 15 amino acids. V dropped 4 bases and J dropped 7; count of bases not matched to a gene: 7. As DNA, the CDR3 is TGTGCCAGCAGCTCCGGGACAGGGTCGTACGGGGAGCTGTTTTTT. Translated: CASSSGTGSYGELFF.

The chain carries TRBV6-5 and TRBJ2-4, with D perhaps TRBD1 or TRBD2 (5 bases each). CDR1 is MNHEY and CDR2 is SVGAGI in the germline V gene. The CDR3 sequence is 14 residues long. V was pared by 0 bases and J by 8 bases, with 11 bases between. The chain's CDR3 is CASSYSGRGDIQYF. In DNA, the CDR3 is TGTGCCAGCAGTTACTCTGGCAGAGGGGACATTCAGTACTTC.

The CDR3 loop reads CASSLSGRSIYEQYF. CDR3 DNA: TGTGCCAGCAGCTTATCGGGTCGGTCTATCTACGAGCAGTACTTC. The chain recombines TRBV7-3 with TRBJ2-7; unclear D gene. The V end lost 2 bases, the J end lost 3 bases, and 14 bases lay between the germline ends. The CDR3 length is 15 residues. Germline-derived CDR1 and CDR2 are SGHTA and FQGTGA.

The chain carries TRBV9 and TRBJ2-2, with 7 bases that match TRBD1. The J segment lost 0 bases and the V segment lost 0 bases, leaving 8 bases of the junction unmatched. Germline V gene lookup returns CDR1 SGDLS and CDR2 YYNGEE. CDR3 length: 18 residues. The CDR3 sequence is CASSVGNPGQTNTGELFF. The DNA of the CDR3 is TGTGCCAGCAGCGTAGGGAACCCGGGACAGACGAACACCGGGGAGCTGTTTTTT.

The V gene is TRBV4-3, the J gene TRBJ2-2, with TRBD1 matching 8 bases. CDR3 length: 18 residues. Germline V gene lookup returns CDR1 LGHNA and CDR2 YSLEER. With 0 bases clipped from V and 5 bases from J, the junction kept 11 bases outside the gene matches. The CDR3 nucleotides read TGCGCCAGCAGCCAAGAATGGCTCGGACAGGGAGCGACCGGGGAGCTGTTTTTT. Amino acids: CASSQEWLGQGATGELFF.

V is TRBV20-1 and J is TRBJ2-7; the D is unclear. The CDR3 length is 11 residues. Germline CDR1 DFQATT, CDR2 SNEGSKA (reference sequence). Trimming left V 2 bases short and J 4 bases short, with 6 bases between. This CDR3 reads CSARFQYEQYF. For the CDR3, the DNA is TGCAGTGCTAGATTCCAGTACGAGCAGTACTTC.

This clone was detected a few times. The V and J genes are TRBV11-2 and TRBJ2-3, with 11 nucleotides matching TRBD2. Trimming took 0 bases from V and 0 from J; bases not matched to a gene: 8. This CDR3 is built from 19 residues. Germline V gene data show CDR1 as SGHAT and CDR2 as FQNNGV. This CDR3 reads CASSLDLGLAGRSTDTQYF. CDR3 nucleotide sequence: TGTGCCAGCAGCTTAGACCTCGGACTAGCGGGCCGCAGCACAGATACGCAGTATTTT.

The chain has TRBV7-2 and TRBJ2-5; either TRBD1 or TRBD2 may fit D (5 bases each). CDR3 length: 13 residues. Germline V gives CDR1 SGHTA, CDR2 FQGNSA. V lost 5 bases and J lost 4, with 11 bases in between. CDR3 loop: CASSRNGGETQYF. Written as DNA, the CDR3 is TGTGCCAGCAGCCGAAATGGGGGAGAGACCCAGTACTTC. The whole variable domain, remainder taken from reference TRBV7-2 and TRBJ2-5, is GAGVSQSPSNKVTEKGKDVELRCDPISGHTALYWYRQSLGQGLEFLIYFQGNSAPDKSGLPSDRFSAERTGGSVSTLTIQRTQQEDSAVYLCASSRNGGETQYFGPGTRLLVL.

This clone was recorded a few times. The chain joins TRBV9 to TRBJ2-5, with unresolved D. This CDR3 is built from 15 residues. Trimming took 2 bases from V and 5 from J, leaving 16 bases between them. Germline V lookup: CDR1 SGDLS, CDR2 YYNGEE. CDR3 bases: TGTGCCAGCAGCGTTGGACGGCCGGGTACGGAGACCCAGTACTTC. Amino acid sequence: CASSVGRPGTETQYF.

This clone was seen only a few times. The chain recombines TRBV5-1 with TRBJ2-4; the match to TRBD2 covers 12 bases. The CDR3 totals 15 residues. CDR1 and CDR2 from the germline V gene are SGHRS and YFSETQ. V lost 3 bases, J lost 4 bases, and 2 bases stayed unmatched. The CDR3 reads CASSSTSGGKNIQYF. CDR3 coding DNA: TGCGCCAGCAGCTCCACTAGCGGGGGGAAAAACATTCAGTACTTC.

The chain carries TRBV6-5 and TRBJ2-3, with D tentatively TRBD1 or TRBD2 (5 bases each). The germline V gene has CDR1 MNHEY and CDR2 SVGAGI. This CDR3 region has 13 residues. Trimming shortened V by 5 bases and J by 2 bases, and 8 bases separated the two germline ends. In DNA, the CDR3 is TGTGCCAGCAGTCGGGACGCCACAGATACGCAGTATTTT. Protein: CASSRDATDTQYF.

The chain has TRBV7-9 and TRBJ1-1; D possibly corresponds to TRBD1 (6 bases). V was clipped by 3 bases and J by 1 base, with 12 bases between them. Per germline, CDR1 SEHNR and CDR2 FQNEAQ (reference sequence). This CDR3 has 15 amino acids. This CDR3 is CASSFGDTQNTEAFF. CDR3 nucleotides: TGTGCCAGCAGCTTTGGGGACACTCAGAACACTGAAGCTTTCTTT.

In this sample, this clone turned up a few times. The V gene is TRBV7-9, the J gene TRBJ2-7; D is perhaps TRBD1 (5 bases). Trimming shortened V by 5 bases and J by 0 bases, and 11 bases separated the two germline ends. CDR1 and CDR2 from the germline V gene are SEHNR and FQNEAQ (reference sequence). The CDR3 totals 14 residues. CDR3 residues: CASSLKTVSYEQYF. DNA of the CDR3: TGTGCCAGCAGCCTAAAGACAGTCTCCTACGAGCAGTACTTC. Using reference TRBV7-9 and TRBJ2-7 for the parts outside the CDR3, the full variable domain is DTGVSQNPRHKITKRGQNVTFRCDPISEHNRLYWYRQTLGQGPEFLTYFQNEAQLEKSRLLSDRFSAERPKGSFSTLEIQRTEQGDSAMYLCASSLKTVSYEQYFGPGTRLTVT.

The chain employs TRBV28 and TRBJ2-1; D gene ambiguous. The germline V and J ends were trimmed by 3 bases and 7 bases, with 10 bases remaining between them. This CDR3 spans 13 amino acids. The V gene's germline CDR1 is MDHEN and CDR2 SYDVKM. The CDR3 nucleotides are TGTGCCAGCAGTTTGATACAGCGAAATGAGCAGTTCTTC. This sequence encodes CASSLIQRNEQFF.

This clone was seen a handful of times. This chain connects TRBV5-4 to TRBJ2-5; tentatively, D is TRBD1 (6 bases). The CDR3 consists of 15 residues. Deletions cut 4 bases from V and 5 bases from J, with 18 bases between. From germline, CDR1 is SGHNT and CDR2 YYREEE (reference sequence). The CDR3 sequence is CASSPWTELSETQYF. The CDR3, as DNA: TGTGCCAGCAGCCCTTGGACAGAACTGTCGGAGACCCAGTACTTC.

The chain recombines TRBV6-1 with TRBJ2-5; 7 bases align to TRBD1. CDR3 size: 14 residues. Trimming took 5 bases from V and 5 from J; bases not matched to a gene: 8. CDR1 is MNHNS and CDR2 is SASEGT in the germline V gene. CDR3 bases: TGTGCCAGCAGTCAGACAGGGATCGGCGAGACCCAGTACTTC. It translates to CASSQTGIGETQYF.

This chain connects TRBV2 to TRBJ2-7; TRBD1 aligns across 11 bases. CDR1 and CDR2 (germline): SNHLY, FYNNEI. The junction had 10 bases not matched to a gene; V was cut back by 6 bases and J by 3 bases. This CDR3 comprises 16 residues. The CDR3 spells CASRLTPGTGGYEQYF. The CDR3, as DNA: TGTGCCAGCAGACTCACTCCCGGGACAGGGGGCTACGAGCAGTACTTC.

This clone has only a few counts. V gene TRBV30 combines with J gene TRBJ1-4; TRBD1 might be the D (5 bases). CDR3 length: 13 amino acids. Germline CDR1 and CDR2: GTSNPN and SVGIG (reference sequence). The ends were cut back, 4 bases at V and 8 bases at J, with 14 bases in the middle. The CDR3 bases are TGTGCCTGGAACCTAGGGGCGGGGGAAAAACTGTTTTTT. Protein sequence: CAWNLGAGEKLFF.

The V call is TRBV30, the J call TRBJ2-5, with 8 bases that match TRBD1. CDR1 is GTSNPN and CDR2 is SVGIG in the germline V gene (reference sequence). The CDR3 has 14 amino acids. V was pared by 2 bases and J by 2 bases, with 4 bases of the junction left unmatched. The CDR3 loop reads CAWSPQGGQETQYF. Here the CDR3 DNA reads TGTGCCTGGAGTCCACAGGGGGGACAAGAGACCCAGTACTTC.

This clone was counted a few times. The chain combines TRBV7-2 with TRBJ1-1; D gene ambiguous. Germline values: CDR1 SGHTA, CDR2 FQGNSA. CDR3 length: 16 amino acids. Trimming shortened V by 2 bases and J by 4 bases, and 17 bases separated the two germline ends. The CDR3 DNA reads as TGTGCCAGCAGCTTAAATGAGCTCGCACCGGGCACTGAAGCTTTCTTT. Protein: CASSLNELAPGTEAFF.

This chain joins TRBV5-4 and TRBJ2-5; D remains ambiguous. CDR3 length equals 16 residues. Per the germline V gene, CDR1 is SGHNT and CDR2 is YYREEE (reference sequence). Trimming shortened V by 0 bases and J by 2 bases, and 14 bases separated the two germline ends. The CDR3 sequence: CASSLVISSRQETQYF. CDR3 DNA sequence: TGTGCCAGCAGCTTGGTTATCAGTTCGAGGCAAGAGACCCAGTACTTC.

The rearrangement joins TRBV30 to TRBJ1-3; D may be TRBD1 (5 bases). Germline V gene data show CDR1 as GTSNPN and CDR2 as SVGIG (reference sequence). V lost 2 bases and J lost 4, with 6 bases in between. This CDR3 comprises 12 residues. This CDR3 is CAWSRGGNTIYF. Written as DNA, the CDR3 is TGTGCCTGGAGTAGGGGAGGAAACACCATATATTTT. The whole variable domain, remainder taken from reference TRBV30 and TRBJ1-3, is SQTIHQWPATLVQPVGSPLSLECTVEGTSNPNLYWYRQAAGRGLQLLFYSVGIGQISSEVPQNLSASRPQDRQFILSSKKLLLSDSGFYLCAWSRGGNTIYFGEGSWLTVV.

The chain has TRBV6-6 and TRBJ2-6; no firm D call. Trimming stripped 6 bases from V and 2 bases from J, with 5 bases between. Looked up from germline, CDR1 is MNHNY and CDR2 is SVGAGI (reference sequence). The CDR3 runs 13 residues. CDR3 bases: TGTGCCAGCAGCTCTCCTGGGGCCAACGTCCTGACTTTC. This encodes CASSSPGANVLTF.